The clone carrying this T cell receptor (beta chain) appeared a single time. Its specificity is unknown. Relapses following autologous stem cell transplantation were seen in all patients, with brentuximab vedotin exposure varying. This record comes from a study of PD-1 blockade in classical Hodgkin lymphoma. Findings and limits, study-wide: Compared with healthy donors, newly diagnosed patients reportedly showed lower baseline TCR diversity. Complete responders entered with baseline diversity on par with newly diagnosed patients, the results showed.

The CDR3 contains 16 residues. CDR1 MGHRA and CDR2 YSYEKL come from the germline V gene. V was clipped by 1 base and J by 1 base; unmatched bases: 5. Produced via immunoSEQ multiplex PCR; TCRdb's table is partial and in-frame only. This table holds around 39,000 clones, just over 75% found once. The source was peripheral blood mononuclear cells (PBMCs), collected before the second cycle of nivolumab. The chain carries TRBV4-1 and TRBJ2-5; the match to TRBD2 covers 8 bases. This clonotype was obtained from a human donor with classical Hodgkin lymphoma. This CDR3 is CASSQVGTSRQETQYF. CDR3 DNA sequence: TGCGCCAGCAGCCAAGTCGGGACTAGTCGCCAAGAGACCCAGTACTTC.